The source of this T cell receptor beta chain is a study of graft-versus-host responses after intestinal transplantation. Method: immunoSEQ multiplex PCR; TCRdb's copy keeps in-frame clones and lacks some. The sample carries about 57,000 clones, approximately 90% recorded once. Trimming removed 3 bases at V and 1 base at J, with 9 bases between. The germline V gene has CDR1 LGHNA and CDR2 YNFKEQ. This CDR3 region has 14 residues. The V and J genes are TRBV4-2 and TRBJ1-1, with D maybe TRBD1 (5 bases). This sample comprised PBMCs, obtained 26 days after transplant. The sequence came from a human patient who received an intestinal transplant, so some T cells may come from the graft donor. The CDR3 sequence: CASSHFGQNTEAFF. In DNA, the CDR3 is TGTGCCAGCAGCCATTTCGGACAGAACACTGAAGCTTTCTTT.